What follows are 25 T cell receptor beta chains derived from one specimen sequenced in a study of early T cells in non-severe SARS-CoV-2 infection. One entry per CDR3 protein results from TCRdb running MiXCR on the 5' RACE reads. The sample yields about 50,000 distinct CDR3 sequences, around 8% seen once. Specimen: whole blood. Receptor source: an adult who was a healthcare worker with PCR-confirmed SARS-CoV-2 infection or an uninfected control (not recorded which).

V and J are TRBV20-1 and TRBJ1-1; no firm D call. The CDR3 is made up of 13 amino acids. The germline V gene encodes CDR1 DFQATT and CDR2 SNEGSKA (reference sequence). V lost 3 bases, J lost 6 bases, and 14 bases lay in between. CDR3 sequence: CSASEDGKAEAFF. The DNA for the CDR3 is TGCAGTGCTAGTGAGGATGGAAAGGCTGAAGCTTTCTTT.

The V and J genes are TRBV6-1 and TRBJ2-3, with TRBD2 matching over 8 bases. This CDR3 contains 19 residues. Germline loops: CDR1 MNHNS, CDR2 SASEGT. V shed 2 bases and J 4 bases; nucleotides not matched to a gene: 17. The CDR3 reads CASSESPVIAGYHADTQYF. The CDR3 DNA is TGTGCCAGCAGTGAATCCCCTGTAATAGCGGGGTATCATGCAGATACGCAGTATTTT.

The chain combines TRBV5-1 with TRBJ1-2; TRBD1 might be the D (6 bases). Trimming stripped 0 bases from V and 4 bases from J, with 16 bases between. The CDR3 extends over 16 amino acids. CDR1 SGHRS and CDR2 YFSETQ come from the germline V gene. The chain's CDR3 is CASSLADSTAPYGYTF. CDR3 DNA sequence: TGCGCCAGCAGCTTGGCGGACAGTACGGCACCCTATGGCTACACCTTC.

This clonotype was picked up many times. The rearrangement joins TRBV28 to TRBJ1-1, with D perhaps TRBD1 (5 bases). V lost 6 bases and J 3 bases, leaving 14 bases between the germline ends. Germline CDR1 and CDR2: MDHEN and SYDVKM. The CDR3 is 14 amino acids. CDR3 sequence (DNA): TGTGCCAGCAGGCGCAGCGGGGGGGACACTGAAGCTTTCTTT. Its translation is CASRRSGGDTEAFF.

This clonotype was seen repeatedly, ten times or more. V is TRBV2 and J is TRBJ1-5, with D perhaps matching TRBD1 (6 bases). The CDR3 sequence is 14 residues long. Germline V gene sequence: CDR1 SNHLY, CDR2 FYNNEI. Trimming cost V 6 bases and J 7 bases, with 16 bases left between them. CDR3 DNA sequence: TGTGCCAGCAGGGGGGACACCCGGGGGCAGCCCCAGCATTTT. Amino acids: CASRGDTRGQPQHF.

This clonotype was observed a few times. V usage is TRBV7-9 and J usage is TRBJ1-6; D is ambiguous. Looked up from germline, CDR1 is SEHNR and CDR2 is FQNEAQ (reference sequence). The CDR3 loop spans 12 amino acids. Trimming pared 1 base from V and 9 bases from J, leaving 4 bases between. This CDR3 is CASSLVGSPLHF. The CDR3 nucleotides read TGTGCCAGCAGCTTAGTAGGTTCACCCCTCCACTTT. The full variable domain, with the rest looked up from reference TRBV7-9 and TRBJ1-6, is DTGVSQNPRHKITKRGQNVTFRCDPISEHNRLYWYRQTLGQGPEFLTYFQNEAQLEKSRLLSDRFSAERPKGSFSTLEIQRTEQGDSAMYLCASSLVGSPLHFGNGTRLTVT.

This clonotype was detected a few times. The chain uses TRBV20-1 and TRBJ1-6; 7 positions agree with TRBD1. The CDR3 is 12 amino acids. V trimming: 5 bases; J trimming: 7 bases; junction bases outside the gene matches: 2. In germline, CDR1 is DFQATT, CDR2 SNEGSKA (reference sequence). The CDR3 DNA follows: TGCAGTGCTGGACAGGTCAATTCACCCCTCCACTTT. Protein sequence: CSAGQVNSPLHF.

The V call is TRBV5-6, the J call TRBJ1-6; D is perhaps TRBD1 (6 bases). Germline CDR1 reads SGHDT; CDR2 reads YYEEEE. V shed 3 bases and J shed 10 bases, with 14 bases lying between them. This CDR3 has 14 amino acids. CDR3 protein: CASSSDTRGSPLHF. DNA of the CDR3: TGTGCCAGCAGCTCTGACACCAGGGGCTCACCCCTCCACTTT.

The chain joins TRBV28 to TRBJ2-7; 11 bases line up with TRBD2. Per germline, CDR1 MDHEN and CDR2 SYDVKM. This CDR3 contains 15 residues. J was trimmed by 3 bases and V by 5 bases; bases with no gene match: 6. The CDR3 loop is CASSIPGLADYEQYF. The CDR3 DNA reads as TGTGCCAGCAGTATCCCGGGACTAGCGGACTACGAGCAGTACTTC.

The chain couples TRBV12-3 or TRBV12-4 to TRBJ1-5, with TRBD1 matching over 7 bases. The CDR3 covers 14 residues. V dropped 5 bases and J dropped 7; count of bases not matched to a gene: 8. The DNA for the CDR3 is TGTGCCAGCAGTCCACAGGGGATTGAGCAGCCCCAGCATTTT. Translating gives CASSPQGIEQPQHF.

This clonotype occurred a few times. The V gene is TRBV6-2 or TRBV6-3, the J gene TRBJ2-3; 12 positions agree with TRBD2. J lost 4 bases, V lost 10 bases, and 12 bases had no gene match. Germline V lookup: CDR1 MNHEY, CDR2 SVGEGT. The CDR3 is 16 residues long. The CDR3 region has the DNA TGTGCCACCCAGACCAGGACTAGCGGGGTGGCAGATACGCAGTATTTT. Translation: CATQTRTSGVADTQYF.

The rearrangement links TRBV5-1 to TRBJ2-3; D remains unclear. The CDR3 is 15 residues long. Germline-derived CDR1 and CDR2 are SGHRS and YFSETQ. Trimming stripped 4 bases from V and 2 bases from J, with 14 bases between. CDR3 residues: CASSTGRGYTDTQYF. Written as DNA, the CDR3 is TGCGCCAGCAGCACCGGACGAGGATACACAGATACGCAGTATTTT.

This clonotype has just a few counts. The chain couples TRBV29-1 to TRBJ1-2; 7 bases are a match to TRBD1. Trimming at V came to 7 bases and at J to 8 bases, leaving 10 bases not matched to a gene. Germline V CDR1 and CDR2: SQVTM, ANQGSEA. The CDR3 is made up of 12 amino acids. As DNA, the CDR3 is TGCAGCGCCGACGACAGGGTCTGGGGCTACACCTTC. It codes for CSADDRVWGYTF.

This clonotype was seen more than once but under ten times. The chain couples TRBV4-1 to TRBJ2-7; weak D call: TRBD2 (5 bases). This CDR3 contains 14 residues. The V gene's germline CDR1 is MGHRA and CDR2 YSYEKL. V dropped 0 bases and J dropped 2 bases, with 8 bases sitting between them. The CDR3 loop is CASSQDGSTYEQYF. CDR3 nucleotide sequence: TGCGCCAGCAGCCAAGATGGGAGTACCTACGAGCAGTACTTC.

This clonotype was detected a few times. The rearrangement joins TRBV10-3 to TRBJ1-1, with D tentatively TRBD1 (6 bases). V shed 3 bases and J shed 1 base, with 9 bases lying between them. Germline V gene sequence: CDR1 ENHRY, CDR2 SYGVKD. The CDR3 covers 14 residues. CDR3 sequence (DNA): TGTGCCATCAGTGAATCGACAGGGAACACTGAAGCTTTCTTT. This gives the protein CAISESTGNTEAFF.

The sample holds a few counts of this clonotype. This chain links TRBV29-1 with TRBJ2-1; TRBD1 aligns across 9 bases. Looked up from germline, CDR1 is SQVTM and CDR2 is ANQGSEA. V shed 2 bases and J 6 bases; nucleotides not matched to a gene: 5. There are 14 residues in the CDR3. This CDR3 is CSVEPTGGGNEQFF. CDR3 nucleotide sequence: TGCAGCGTTGAACCGACAGGGGGTGGCAATGAGCAGTTCTTC.

The J gene is TRBJ2-5, the V gene TRBV5-1; a possible D gene is TRBD2 (5 bases). The CDR3 is made up of 13 amino acids. CDR1 SGHRS and CDR2 YFSETQ come from the germline V gene. V lost 6 bases and J lost 2, with 11 bases in between. DNA for the CDR3: TGCGCCAGCAAGAGGGATTTACAAGAGACCCAGTACTTC. Its protein product is CASKRDLQETQYF.

The chain recombines TRBV19 with TRBJ2-7, with a possible D match to TRBD2 (6 bases). The CDR3 is 17 residues long. Germline V CDR1 and CDR2: LNHDA, SQIVND (reference sequence). V was clipped by 3 bases and J by 3 bases, with 21 bases between them. The DNA of the CDR3 is TGTGCCAGTAGTATTTGGGCCGGCACGGCGGGGTTCTACGAGCAGTACTTC. Its translation: CASSIWAGTAGFYEQYF.

Ten or more counts support this clonotype. The rearrangement uses TRBV6-5 and TRBJ2-5; D is perhaps TRBD2 (6 bases). CDR1 and CDR2 (germline): MNHEY, SVGAGI. This CDR3 region has 14 residues. V gave up 0 bases and J gave up 6 bases, with 11 bases separating them. CDR3 amino acids: CASSYSAEGQTQYF. The DNA for the CDR3 is TGTGCCAGCAGTTACTCGGCGGAGGGTCAGACCCAGTACTTC.

V usage is TRBV28 and J usage is TRBJ2-1; D ambiguous. Per the germline V gene, CDR1 is MDHEN and CDR2 is SYDVKM. V was trimmed by 6 bases and J by 6 bases, leaving 9 bases between them. The CDR3 covers 12 residues. For the CDR3, the DNA is TGTGCCAGCAGACGGCAATCCAATGAGCAGTTCTTC. Encoded protein: CASRRQSNEQFF.

This clonotype has at least ten counts. CDR3 sequence: CSARDDPDTQYF. DNA for the CDR3: TGCAGTGCTAGAGATGACCCAGATACGCAGTATTTT. The chain couples TRBV20-1 to TRBJ2-3, with D uncertain. This CDR3 region has 12 residues. V was shortened by 0 bases and J by 4 bases, with 5 bases between the two germline ends. The germline CDR1 and CDR2 sequences are DFQATT and SNEGSKA (reference sequence).

The V and J genes are TRBV6-1 and TRBJ1-6; D not certain. The CDR3 totals 14 residues. Trimming left V 8 bases short and J 14 bases short, with 22 bases between. Germline values: CDR1 MNHNS, CDR2 SASEGT. This chain's CDR3 is CASGEDAGAVTLHF. The CDR3 DNA follows: TGTGCCAGCGGCGAGGACGCCGGAGCTGTCACCCTCCACTTT.

This clonotype turned up a few times. CDR3 coding DNA: TGCAGTGCTAGTACCACCACGAGGCAGTACTTC. Translating gives CSASTTTRQYF. The chain employs TRBV20-1 and TRBJ2-7; D uncertain. Trimming took off 3 bases at V and 9 bases at J, with 12 bases between the two ends. Per germline, CDR1 DFQATT and CDR2 SNEGSKA (reference sequence). The CDR3 has 11 residues.

This clonotype was counted at least ten times. V gene TRBV7-2 combines with J gene TRBJ2-3, with a tentative D call TRBD2 (6 bases). The CDR3 is made up of 14 amino acids. Trimming left V 3 bases short and J 8 bases short, with 15 bases between. Germline CDR1 reads SGHTA; CDR2 reads FQGNSA. In DNA, the CDR3 is TGTGCCAGCAGCTTGTTAGCGGCAATAGGTACGCAGTATTTT. Amino acids: CASSLLAAIGTQYF. Combining the CDR3 with reference TRBV7-2 and TRBJ2-3 gives the whole variable domain GAGVSQSPSNKVTEKGKDVELRCDPISGHTALYWYRQSLGQGLEFLIYFQGNSAPDKSGLPSDRFSAERTGGSVSTLTIQRTQQEDSAVYLCASSLLAAIGTQYFGPGTRLTVL.

This clonotype was counted only a few times. The chain employs TRBV6-6 and TRBJ2-1, with D tentatively TRBD1 or TRBD2 (7 bases each). The CDR3 is made up of 16 amino acids. With 7 bases removed from V and 0 bases from J, the gap between germline ends came to 16 bases. Germline V gene data show CDR1 as MNHNY and CDR2 as SVGAGI (reference sequence). The chain's CDR3 is CASTQRDRSSYNEQFF. In nucleotides, the CDR3 is TGTGCCAGCACCCAGCGGGACAGAAGCTCCTACAATGAGCAGTTCTTC.